This T cell receptor (beta chain) was obtained from a study of beta chain features in type 1 diabetes. Findings of the study overall: High-TCR-expressing cells could be over-represented by cDNA sequencing.

CDR1 and CDR2 from the germline V gene are LGHNA and YNFKEQ. V lost 3 bases, J lost 0 bases, and 5 bases stayed unmatched. CDR3 length: 18 residues. Sampling consisted of one heparinised blood draw per donor, averaging approximately 120 mL. A CD45RO/CCR7/CD25/CD127/CD95/CD27 panel sorted naive, central memory, regulatory and stem cell-like memory CD4+ cells. As every portion of the isolated RNA was reverse transcribed, the sequencing read expressed TCRB transcripts. Sequencing was performed with immunoSEQ multiplex PCR; in TCRdb, only in-frame clones are kept and a portion is missing. This table holds about 350,000 clones, 15% to 20% found once. A note on this clone: Its antigen is unknown.

Sequenced sample: naive CD4+ T cells from blood. The chain combines TRBV4-2 with TRBJ2-1; 13 bases agree with TRBD2. The TCR was taken from a woman under 30 in good health. The CDR3 here is CASSHTSGRGSSYNEQFF. For the CDR3, the DNA is TGTGCCAGCAGCCACACTAGCGGGAGGGGGAGCTCCTACAATGAGCAGTTCTTC.